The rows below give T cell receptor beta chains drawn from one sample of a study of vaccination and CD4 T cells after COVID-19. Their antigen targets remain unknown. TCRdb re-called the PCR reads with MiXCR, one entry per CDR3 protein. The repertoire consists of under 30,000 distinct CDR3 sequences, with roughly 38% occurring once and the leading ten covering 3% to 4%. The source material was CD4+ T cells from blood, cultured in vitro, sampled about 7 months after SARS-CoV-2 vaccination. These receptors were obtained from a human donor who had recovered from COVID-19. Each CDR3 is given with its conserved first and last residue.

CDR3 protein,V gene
CSVKAGGPKTDTQYF,TRBV29-1
CASSDTGYEQYF,TRBV10-1
CASSVRGYSIEQFF,TRBV10-2
CASRDRGSLSYEQYF,TRBV6-1
CASSFGIGSPLHF,TRBV12-3/TRBV12-4
CASSYPSLAGGPSTGELFF,TRBV6-5
CSVVDGYTF,TRBV29-1
CASSHPPAGQGTHEQYF,TRBV4-2
CASTGQGYEQYF,TRBV2
CASSLEGTYGANVLTF,TRBV7-6
CASRLLTDTQYF,TRBV6-1
CASSPNRDSLSPLHF,TRBV9
CASSLGGRTTGELFF,TRBV7-2
CASSEGARGSYNEQFF,TRBV25-1
CSANPGLAGATYNEQFF,TRBV20-1
CASSLGTSGSVVAQYF,TRBV11-2
CASSSPGRGGNEQFF,TRBV7-8
CASSQGFGRNQPQHF,TRBV6-2/TRBV6-3
CASNDRSGNTIYF,TRBV19
CTAGGRSYNEQFF,TRBV20-1
CASSLGAASETQYF,TRBV7-8
CASSPFGASNQPQHF,TRBV18
CASSRGGGGQETQYF,TRBV5-4
CASSEFAVPLQPLNYGYTF,TRBV6-1
CASSLSWGGPLYF,TRBV28
CISVPEVGTVGNSPLHF,TRBV7-5
CASSSTGGNTEAFF,TRBV2
CATSDPSGSVYNEQFF,TRBV24-1
CASSKTEGNIQYF,TRBV27
CASRQGWVQPQHF,TRBV2
CASSLAGTGPSETQYF,TRBV5-4
CTSSQGVDVLEQFF,TRBV1
CASSPRTGEGGDTQYF,TRBV27